Below, 21 T cell receptor beta chains from the same sample are listed, as sequenced in a study of cytomegalovirus exposure and HLA in healthy donors. Clones were sequenced by immunoSEQ multiplex PCR, and TCRdb holds only the in-frame ones, with some missing. The data show 200,000 to 250,000 clones, 83% seen once. The sequenced sample consisted of PBMCs. The receptors originated from a woman between 18 and 29 years old in good health and CMV-seronegative.

This clone turned up a few times. J is TRBJ1-2 and V is TRBV4-1; TRBD1 is a possible D gene (6 bases). Germline CDR1 MGHRA, CDR2 YSYEKL. This CDR3 is 18 amino acids long. Trimming removed 1 base from V and 4 bases from J, with 22 bases in between. CDR3 sequence: CASSQAPEGVVSAYGYTF. The CDR3 nucleotides are TGCGCCAGCAGCCAAGCCCCGGAGGGGGTTGTCAGCGCCTATGGCTACACCTTC.

The rearrangement links TRBV25-1 to TRBJ1-1; D unclear. Germline CDR1 and CDR2: MGHDK and SYGVNS. This CDR3 has 15 amino acids. Deletions cut 6 bases from V and 1 base from J, with 15 bases between. The CDR3 loop reads CASSVDMDANTEAFF. As DNA, the CDR3 is TGTGCCAGCAGCGTAGATATGGATGCGAACACTGAAGCTTTCTTT.

This clone showed up just once. This chain links TRBV30 with TRBJ2-2, with TRBD1 matching 7 bases. The CDR3 runs 14 residues. V dropped 3 bases and J dropped 0; count of bases not matched to a gene: 1. CDR1 is GTSNPN and CDR2 is SVGIG in the germline V gene (reference sequence). CDR3 DNA: TGTGCCTGGAGAGGGACAGCGAACACCGGGGAGCTGTTTTTT. It codes for CAWRGTANTGELFF. The entire variable domain, with the rest obtained from reference TRBV30 and TRBJ2-2, is as follows: SQTIHQWPATLVQPVGSPLSLECTVEGTSNPNLYWYRQAAGRGLQLLFYSVGIGQISSEVPQNLSASRPQDRQFILSSKKLLLSDSGFYLCAWRGTANTGELFFGEGSRLTVL.

This chain links TRBV2 with TRBJ1-2; the D is unclear. CDR1 SNHLY and CDR2 FYNNEI come from the germline V gene. Trimming removed 6 bases from V and 6 bases from J, with 8 bases in between. The CDR3 length is 11 residues. The CDR3 bases are TGTGCCAGCAGGATTGGGGATGGCTACACCTTC. This gives the protein CASRIGDGYTF.

This chain uses TRBV5-1 with TRBJ1-5, with D perhaps TRBD1 (5 bases). Looked up from germline, CDR1 is SGHRS and CDR2 is YFSETQ. Trimming removed 1 base at V and 7 bases at J, with 15 bases between. The CDR3 covers 15 residues. In nucleotides, the CDR3 is TGCGCCAGCAGCTTGCGGGCAGCCTCAGGGCAGCCCCAGCATTTT. It translates to CASSLRAASGQPQHF.

The chain employs TRBV2 and TRBJ2-7; D may be TRBD1 (6 bases). Trimming cost V 8 bases and J 6 bases, with 11 bases left between them. Germline CDR1 is SNHLY and CDR2 is FYNNEI. The CDR3 consists of 11 residues. The CDR3 DNA sequence: TGTGCCAGCGAGGGACATCTCGAGCAGTACTTC. Encoded protein: CASEGHLEQYF. Based on the CDR3 plus reference TRBV2 and TRBJ2-7, the full variable domain is EPEVTQTPSHQVTQMGQEVILRCVPISNHLYFYWYRQILGQKVEFLVSFYNNEISEKSEIFDDQFSVERPDGSNFTLKIRSTKLEDSAMYFCASEGHLEQYFGPGTRLTVT.

The V and J genes are TRBV11-2 and TRBJ1-2; 8 positions match TRBD1. The CDR3 spans 14 residues. Per the germline V gene, CDR1 is SGHAT and CDR2 is FQNNGV. Trimming cost V 4 bases and J 2 bases; bases outside gene matches: 3. The CDR3 coding sequence is TGTGCCAGCAGCTCAGGACAGGGCAACTATGGCTACACCTTC. This encodes CASSSGQGNYGYTF.

The genes are TRBV7-3 and TRBJ1-1; D is ambiguous. The CDR3 contains 14 residues. V lost 4 bases and J 1 base, leaving 10 bases between the germline ends. The V gene's germline CDR1 is SGHTA and CDR2 FQGTGA. The CDR3 sequence: CASSSSGPNTEAFF. In nucleotides, the CDR3 is TGTGCCAGCAGCTCCTCTGGACCGAACACTGAAGCTTTCTTT. Filled out from reference TRBV7-3 and TRBJ1-1, the complete variable domain reads GAGVSQTPSNKVTEKGKYVELRCDPISGHTALYWYRQSLGQGPEFLIYFQGTGAADDSGLPNDRFFAVRPEGSVSTLKIQRTERGDSAVYLCASSSSGPNTEAFFGQGTRLTVV.

The gene calls are TRBV27 and TRBJ2-7, with no clear D. This CDR3 is built from 14 residues. Germline V CDR1 and CDR2: MNHEY, SMNVEV (reference sequence). Trimming removed 6 bases at V and 4 bases at J, with 16 bases between. CDR3 nucleotide sequence: TGTGCCAGCAGCCGAAGTGGCGGCTTGTACGAGCAGTACTTC. Translating it yields CASSRSGGLYEQYF.

The chain recombines TRBV5-4 with TRBJ2-5; D tentatively reads TRBD1 or TRBD2 (5 bases each). V lost 5 bases to trimming and J lost 4 bases, with 18 bases between them. Germline V gene sequence: CDR1 SGHNT, CDR2 YYREEE (reference sequence). This CDR3 contains 15 residues. The CDR3 is CASSLLGRSGETQYF. The CDR3 region has the DNA TGTGCCAGCAGTCTCTTGGGACGGTCAGGAGAGACCCAGTACTTC.

V is TRBV6-6 and J is TRBJ2-1, with D possibly being TRBD1 or TRBD2 (5 bases each). There are 12 residues in the CDR3. Germline V gives CDR1 MNHNY, CDR2 SVGAGI (reference sequence). V was trimmed by 6 bases and J by 9 bases, leaving 12 bases between them. CDR3 DNA: TGTGCCAGCAGAGATACTAGGGGTGAGCAGTTCTTC. Its translation is CASRDTRGEQFF.

This sequence joins TRBV29-1 and TRBJ2-1; 9 bases are a match to TRBD1. V lost 5 bases, J lost 6 bases, and 11 bases stayed unmatched. This CDR3 spans 15 amino acids. Germline V gene lookup returns CDR1 SQVTM and CDR2 ANQGSEA. The CDR3 spells CSVLRHPDRGNEQFF. CDR3 coding DNA: TGCAGCGTTCTCAGACATCCGGACAGGGGCAATGAGCAGTTCTTC.

Only a few counts were recorded for this clone. This rearrangement joins TRBV11-3 to TRBJ2-2, with TRBD2 matching 7 bases. V trimming: 4 bases; J trimming: 1 base; junction bases outside the gene matches: 3. Germline V lookup: CDR1 SGHNT, CDR2 YENEEA. This CDR3 is built from 15 residues. The CDR3 sequence: CASSSGGGNTGELFF. The CDR3 bases are TGTGCCAGCAGCTCGGGGGGAGGGAACACCGGGGAGCTGTTTTTT.

This chain joins TRBV30 and TRBJ2-5; no clear D gene. Germline CDR1 is GTSNPN and CDR2 is SVGIG (reference sequence). The CDR3 has 14 residues. Deletions cut 0 bases from V and 2 bases from J, with 10 bases between. CDR3 DNA: TGTGCCTGGAGTGTACTTGTCTCACAAGAGACCCAGTACTTC. It encodes CAWSVLVSQETQYF.

This clone showed up just a few times. The chain joins TRBV2 to TRBJ1-2, with D possibly matching TRBD1 (5 bases). In germline, CDR1 is SNHLY, CDR2 FYNNEI. This CDR3 is built from 15 residues. V lost 6 bases to trimming and J lost 4 bases, with 18 bases between them. CDR3 coding DNA: TGTGCCAGCAGCCAATCCGGGACCGATGGCTATGGCTACACCTTC. It encodes CASSQSGTDGYGYTF. The complete variable domain, with remaining parts taken from reference TRBV2 and TRBJ1-2, reads EPEVTQTPSHQVTQMGQEVILRCVPISNHLYFYWYRQILGQKVEFLVSFYNNEISEKSEIFDDQFSVERPDGSNFTLKIRSTKLEDSAMYFCASSQSGTDGYGYTFGSGTRLTVV.

The rearrangement joins TRBV11-2 to TRBJ2-5; D gene unclear. CDR1 SGHAT and CDR2 FQNNGV come from the germline V gene. V was trimmed by 7 bases and J by 2 bases, leaving 8 bases between them. There are 12 residues in the CDR3. The CDR3: CASKGNQETQYF. DNA of the CDR3: TGTGCCAGCAAAGGCAATCAAGAGACCCAGTACTTC.

This rearrangement joins TRBV2 to TRBJ1-5, with TRBD1 identical over 7 bases. Per germline, CDR1 SNHLY and CDR2 FYNNEI. CDR3 length: 17 residues. Trimming took 0 bases from V and 4 from J; bases not matched to a gene: 9. The CDR3: CASSEALIRDRNQPQHF. CDR3 bases: TGTGCCAGCAGTGAAGCGCTTATTCGGGACAGAAATCAGCCCCAGCATTTT.

V and J are TRBV5-1 and TRBJ2-4, with 8 bases that match TRBD2. Germline V lookup: CDR1 SGHRS, CDR2 YFSETQ. Germline trimming cut 4 bases from V and 4 bases from J; bases unmatched to any gene: 4. The CDR3 has 14 amino acids. DNA of the CDR3: TGCGCCAGCAGCCCCTTAGCGGGGAAAAACATTCAGTACTTC. Translation: CASSPLAGKNIQYF.

This chain connects TRBV2 to TRBJ1-3, with D possibly being TRBD1 (5 bases). The germline gives CDR1 SNHLY, CDR2 FYNNEI. The CDR3 covers 16 residues. The V gene lost 4 bases and the J gene lost 4 bases, with 17 bases spanning the gap. CDR3 sequence: CASSVWQGSSGNTIYF. The CDR3 DNA is TGTGCCAGCAGTGTTTGGCAGGGATCATCCGGAAACACCATATATTTT.

The CDR3 nucleotides read TGTGCCAGCAGCGTGGGGACTAGCGGGAGAATGGGAGAGACCCAGTACTTC. It is translated as CASSVGTSGRMGETQYF. This chain links TRBV9 with TRBJ2-5; 14 nucleotides line up with TRBD2. The V and J ends lost 2 bases and 4 bases, in that order; junction bases with no gene match: 7. Germline V lookup: CDR1 SGDLS, CDR2 YYNGEE. The CDR3 sequence is 17 residues long.

The chain joins TRBV7-2 to TRBJ2-3; D perhaps matches TRBD2 (6 bases). V gave up 1 base and J gave up 4 bases, with 15 bases separating them. CDR1 and CDR2 (germline): SGHTA, FQGNSA. The CDR3 length is 16 residues. The CDR3 is CASSLVGTPSADTQYF. CDR3 nucleotides: TGTGCCAGCAGCTTAGTTGGAACCCCTAGCGCAGATACGCAGTATTTT.